The rows below give T cell receptor beta chains drawn from one sample of a study of Ad26.COV2.S vaccination and SARS-CoV-2 variants. Sequencing was performed with immunoSEQ multiplex PCR; in TCRdb, only in-frame clones are kept and a portion is missing. The repertoire holds about 350,000 clones, with roughly 85% as singletons. The starting material was peripheral blood, obtained in a trial of Ad26.COV2.S vaccine versus placebo. These receptors originate from a person between 18 and 65 years old who received the Ad26.COV2.S COVID-19 vaccine or a placebo. The CDR3 runs from the conserved cysteine through the conserved F or W. Each record gives: J gene, clone size, V gene, D gene, CDR3 DNA, CDR3 protein. The D gene is left open where the match is weak. Where a row states a size, it is once, few, many or the class of an expanded clone; other rows omit it.

j_call: TRBJ1-4
clone_size: NA
v_call: TRBV5-8
d_call: NA
cdr3_nt: TGTGCCAGCAGCTTGGGAGGTTGGGCCCATTTAGATGAAAAACTGTTTTTT
cdr3_aa: CASSLGGWAHLDEKLFF

j_call: TRBJ1-3
clone_size: NA
v_call: TRBV18
d_call: NA
cdr3_nt: TGTGCCAGCTCACCACCGGCGCATCGGGCTGGAAACACCATATATTTT
cdr3_aa: CASSPPAHRAGNTIYF

j_call: TRBJ1-1
clone_size: NA
v_call: TRBV18
d_call: NA
cdr3_nt: TGTGCCAGCTCACAGGACGGAACTGAAGCTTTCTTT
cdr3_aa: CASSQDGTEAFF

j_call: TRBJ1-5
clone_size: NA
v_call: TRBV6-5
d_call: NA
cdr3_nt: TGTGCCAGCAGTTACCGGGCCTGGGGCAATCAGCCCCAGCATTTT
cdr3_aa: CASSYRAWGNQPQHF

j_call: TRBJ2-7
clone_size: NA
v_call: TRBV6-5
d_call: TRBD2
cdr3_nt: TGTGCCAGCAGTTCAGGGCTAGCGGACTACGAGCAGTACTTC
cdr3_aa: CASSSGLADYEQYF

j_call: TRBJ2-7
clone_size: once
v_call: TRBV7-2
d_call: TRBD2
cdr3_nt: TGTGCCAGCAGCTTAGACGGGGGGGGCTACGAGCAGTACTTC
cdr3_aa: CASSLDGGGYEQYF

j_call: TRBJ2-2
clone_size: NA
v_call: TRBV5-4
d_call: NA
cdr3_nt: TGTGCCAGCAGCTCGGGGGTCTTGCCCGGGGAGCTGTTTTTT
cdr3_aa: CASSSGVLPGELFF

j_call: TRBJ1-2
clone_size: NA
v_call: TRBV6-2/TRBV6-3
d_call: TRBD1
cdr3_nt: TGTGCCAGCAGCGACAGGGCTCGCGGCTACACCTTC
cdr3_aa: CASSDRARGYTF

j_call: TRBJ2-7
clone_size: few
v_call: TRBV7-9
d_call: TRBD1
cdr3_nt: TGTGCCAGCAGCTTGTGGGCAGGGGGATACGAGCAGTACTTC
cdr3_aa: CASSLWAGGYEQYF

j_call: TRBJ1-5
clone_size: NA
v_call: TRBV11-3
d_call: NA
cdr3_nt: TGTGCCAGCAGCTTAGATTCGGGCCGCGAGGACAGTTACTGCAATCAGCCCCAGCATTTT
cdr3_aa: CASSLDSGREDSYCNQPQHF

j_call: TRBJ2-7
clone_size: NA
v_call: TRBV30
d_call: TRBD2
cdr3_nt: TGTGCCTGGAGACATCGGGGGGGCCTCGAGCAGTACTTC
cdr3_aa: CAWRHRGGLEQYF

j_call: TRBJ2-5
clone_size: NA
v_call: TRBV11-2
d_call: TRBD1
cdr3_nt: TGTGCCAGCAGCCTCCAGTGGGGACAGGGGGAGACCCAGTACTTC
cdr3_aa: CASSLQWGQGETQYF

j_call: TRBJ2-5
clone_size: once
v_call: TRBV11-2
d_call: NA
cdr3_nt: TGTGCCAGCAGCACAATAAGACGAGACCAAGAGACCCAGTACTTC
cdr3_aa: CASSTIRRDQETQYF

j_call: TRBJ1-4
clone_size: NA
v_call: TRBV7-9
d_call: NA
cdr3_nt: TGTGCCAGCAGCTTCCAGCCCGGGGTTAAAAATGAAAAACTGTTTTTT
cdr3_aa: CASSFQPGVKNEKLFF

j_call: TRBJ1-1
clone_size: NA
v_call: TRBV30
d_call: TRBD1
cdr3_nt: TGTGCCTGGGCCCAGGGGGCTGAAGCTTTCTTT
cdr3_aa: CAWAQGAEAFF

j_call: TRBJ2-2
clone_size: NA
v_call: TRBV7-9
d_call: NA
cdr3_nt: TGTGCCACCCACTCCGGGGAGCTGTTTTTT
cdr3_aa: CATHSGELFF

j_call: TRBJ1-2
clone_size: NA
v_call: TRBV28
d_call: TRBD1
cdr3_nt: TGTGCCAGCAGTTCGACAGGGGAAATTGGCTACACCTTC
cdr3_aa: CASSSTGEIGYTF

j_call: TRBJ2-1
clone_size: NA
v_call: TRBV14
d_call: TRBD1
cdr3_nt: TGTGCCAGCAGCCAGGTCGGACAGGGGCGTAATGAGCAGTTCTTC
cdr3_aa: CASSQVGQGRNEQFF

j_call: TRBJ2-5
clone_size: NA
v_call: TRBV5-6
d_call: TRBD1
cdr3_nt: TGTGCCAGCAACCAGGGAAGAGACAGGGGAAAAGAGACCCAGTACTTC
cdr3_aa: CASNQGRDRGKETQYF

j_call: TRBJ2-7
clone_size: NA
v_call: TRBV21-1
d_call: NA
cdr3_nt: TGTGCCAGCAAACGGTATCATAGCCGGGACACGAGGTACGAGCAGTACTTC
cdr3_aa: CASKRYHSRDTRYEQYF

j_call: TRBJ1-2
clone_size: NA
v_call: TRBV30
d_call: NA
cdr3_nt: TGTGCCTGGAGTGTAGCAAAGGGGATCTATGGCTACACCTTC
cdr3_aa: CAWSVAKGIYGYTF

j_call: TRBJ1-2
clone_size: once
v_call: TRBV6-2/TRBV6-3
d_call: TRBD1
cdr3_nt: TGTGCCAGCAGTTGGGCAGGGGGAGACTCCTATGGCTACACCTTC
cdr3_aa: CASSWAGGDSYGYTF

j_call: TRBJ1-2
clone_size: NA
v_call: TRBV5-6
d_call: NA
cdr3_nt: TGTGCCAGCAGCTTGTACGGAGGTTTGGGCTACACCTTC
cdr3_aa: CASSLYGGLGYTF

j_call: TRBJ2-1
clone_size: NA
v_call: TRBV5-4
d_call: TRBD1
cdr3_nt: TGTGCCAGCAGCTTCCAGACAGGGGCACCCAATGAGCAGTTCTTC
cdr3_aa: CASSFQTGAPNEQFF

j_call: TRBJ1-1
clone_size: NA
v_call: TRBV28
d_call: NA
cdr3_nt: TGTGCCAGCAGTTTTCAGGCGTTGCAGGGGATGAACACTGAAGCTTTCTTT
cdr3_aa: CASSFQALQGMNTEAFF

j_call: TRBJ2-3
clone_size: NA
v_call: TRBV7-2
d_call: NA
cdr3_nt: TGTGCCAGCAGTCCACGGACCGGGGTTACGCAGTATTTT
cdr3_aa: CASSPRTGVTQYF

j_call: TRBJ1-2
clone_size: NA
v_call: TRBV5-1
d_call: TRBD1
cdr3_nt: TGCGCCAGCAGCTTGTCAGGGGGCGATGGCTACACCTTC
cdr3_aa: CASSLSGGDGYTF

j_call: TRBJ2-3
clone_size: NA
v_call: TRBV5-1
d_call: TRBD2
cdr3_nt: TGCGCCAGCAGCTTTCTGACTAGCATCACAGATACGCAGTATTTT
cdr3_aa: CASSFLTSITDTQYF

j_call: TRBJ1-5
clone_size: NA
v_call: TRBV5-8
d_call: NA
cdr3_nt: TGTGCCAGCAGCCGATTTTTGGTCGTTAGTGGCGATCAGCCCCAGCATTTT
cdr3_aa: CASSRFLVVSGDQPQHF

j_call: TRBJ1-1
clone_size: NA
v_call: TRBV3-1/TRBV3-2
d_call: NA
cdr3_nt: TGTGCCAGCAGCCAAGCTGGAGTGAACACTGAAGCTTTCTTT
cdr3_aa: CASSQAGVNTEAFF

j_call: TRBJ1-5
clone_size: once
v_call: TRBV10-2
d_call: NA
cdr3_nt: TGCGCCAGCAGTCCAAGATCTGGTAATCAGCCCCAGCATTTT
cdr3_aa: CASSPRSGNQPQHF

j_call: TRBJ1-4
clone_size: NA
v_call: TRBV9
d_call: NA
cdr3_nt: TGTGCCAGCAGCGTAAACCACCGCCTGGGGACAACTAATGAAAAACTGTTTTTT
cdr3_aa: CASSVNHRLGTTNEKLFF

j_call: TRBJ2-7
clone_size: NA
v_call: TRBV13
d_call: NA
cdr3_nt: TGTGCCAGCAGTCCAAACTCCTACGAGCAGTACTTC
cdr3_aa: CASSPNSYEQYF

j_call: TRBJ2-1
clone_size: NA
v_call: TRBV9
d_call: NA
cdr3_nt: TGTGCCAGCAGCGGTGGGGCCGGGGTAAATGAGCAGTTCTTC
cdr3_aa: CASSGGAGVNEQFF

j_call: TRBJ2-2
clone_size: NA
v_call: TRBV10-1
d_call: NA
cdr3_nt: TGCGCCAGCAGTGAGGGTGATGCCGGGGAGCTGTTTTTT
cdr3_aa: CASSEGDAGELFF

j_call: TRBJ2-7
clone_size: NA
v_call: TRBV10-3
d_call: NA
cdr3_nt: TGTGCCACGCGCTATACCTACGAGCAGTACTTC
cdr3_aa: CATRYTYEQYF

j_call: TRBJ2-5
clone_size: NA
v_call: TRBV30
d_call: NA
cdr3_nt: TGTGCCTGGAGTCAGGGACGGAGCCAAGAGACCCAGTACTTC
cdr3_aa: CAWSQGRSQETQYF

j_call: TRBJ1-6
clone_size: NA
v_call: TRBV7-2
d_call: NA
cdr3_nt: TGTGCCAGCAGCTTAGGGAGACAGACTAATTCACCCCTCCACTTT
cdr3_aa: CASSLGRQTNSPLHF

j_call: TRBJ1-3
clone_size: NA
v_call: TRBV11-2
d_call: NA
cdr3_nt: TGTGCCAGCAGCTTAGGGGCGGAACGACACACCATATATTTT
cdr3_aa: CASSLGAERHTIYF

j_call: TRBJ2-1
clone_size: NA
v_call: TRBV30
d_call: TRBD2
cdr3_nt: TGTGCCTGGGCTATTAGCGGGGTAAATGAGCAGTTCTTC
cdr3_aa: CAWAISGVNEQFF

j_call: TRBJ2-2
clone_size: NA
v_call: TRBV27
d_call: TRBD2
cdr3_nt: TGTGCCAGCAGTTTAACTGTAGCGGGAGTTTCGAACACCGGGGAGCTGTTTTTT
cdr3_aa: CASSLTVAGVSNTGELFF

j_call: TRBJ2-2
clone_size: NA
v_call: TRBV27
d_call: NA
cdr3_nt: TGTGCCAGCCGCCACGGGACTTTAACCGGGGAGCTGTTTTTT
cdr3_aa: CASRHGTLTGELFF

j_call: TRBJ2-5
clone_size: NA
v_call: TRBV3-1/TRBV3-2
d_call: NA
cdr3_nt: TGTGCCAGCAGCCAAGTCAGAGACCAAGAGACCCAGTACTTC
cdr3_aa: CASSQVRDQETQYF

j_call: TRBJ1-1
clone_size: NA
v_call: TRBV2
d_call: NA
cdr3_nt: TGTGCCAGCAGTGATACCTGGGCCACTGAAGCTTTCTTT
cdr3_aa: CASSDTWATEAFF

j_call: TRBJ2-7
clone_size: NA
v_call: TRBV18
d_call: NA
cdr3_nt: TGTGCCAGCTCACCGGGCCATTCCTACGAGCAGTACTTC
cdr3_aa: CASSPGHSYEQYF

j_call: TRBJ2-7
clone_size: NA
v_call: TRBV29-1
d_call: TRBD1
cdr3_nt: TGCAGCGCCAGGGCTCAAGGACAGGGTGGTGAGCAGTACTTC
cdr3_aa: CSARAQGQGGEQYF

j_call: TRBJ2-3
clone_size: NA
v_call: TRBV6-5
d_call: NA
cdr3_nt: TGTGCCAGCCCCTCGAGTACAGATACGCAGTATTTT
cdr3_aa: CASPSSTDTQYF

j_call: TRBJ2-3
clone_size: NA
v_call: TRBV4-3
d_call: NA
cdr3_nt: TGCGCCAGCAGCCAAGAAGGCAGGAGAACAGATACGCAGTATTTT
cdr3_aa: CASSQEGRRTDTQYF

j_call: TRBJ2-1
clone_size: NA
v_call: TRBV5-1
d_call: NA
cdr3_nt: TGCGCCAGCAGCCCGATGAATTCCAATGAGCAGTTCTTC
cdr3_aa: CASSPMNSNEQFF

j_call: TRBJ2-1
clone_size: NA
v_call: TRBV11-2
d_call: NA
cdr3_nt: TGTGCCAGCAGCGTAACTCTGCGAGCTTCAGAGTACAATGAGCAGTTCTTC
cdr3_aa: CASSVTLRASEYNEQFF

j_call: TRBJ1-2
clone_size: NA
v_call: TRBV6-6
d_call: TRBD1
cdr3_nt: TGTGCCAGCAGTGACAGGGGGCTCTTCTATGGCTACACCTTC
cdr3_aa: CASSDRGLFYGYTF